The 32 T cell receptor beta chains given below trace back to one sample, sequenced in a study of blood T cell repertoires in COVID-19. Only in-frame clones appear in the TCRdb table, and some are missing; sequencing was by immunoSEQ multiplex PCR. The sample has around 76,000 clones, 81% seen once. Sequenced input: peripheral blood. The source of these receptors is a woman aged 65 to 85 with acute or convalescent COVID-19.

The chain uses TRBV4-1 and TRBJ2-7, with D maybe TRBD2 (5 bases). CDR1 and CDR2 from the germline V gene are MGHRA and YSYEKL. The CDR3 covers 16 residues. Trimming left V 2 bases short and J 5 bases short, with 19 bases between. Written as DNA, the CDR3 is TGCGCCAGCAGCCAATCCGGGATACCGATCTGGGACGAGCAGTACTTC. It is translated as CASSQSGIPIWDEQYF.

The chain has TRBV5-5 and TRBJ1-5, with a possible D match to TRBD1 (6 bases). Trimming left V 1 base short and J 0 bases short, with 14 bases between. Germline CDR1 and CDR2: SGHKS and YYEKEE (reference sequence). This CDR3 contains 17 residues. The CDR3 spells CASSLWDTSYSNQPQHF. DNA for the CDR3: TGTGCCAGCAGCTTGTGGGACACCTCATATAGCAATCAGCCCCAGCATTTT.

The chain uses TRBV6-5 and TRBJ2-7; TRBD1 matches 7 bases. The CDR3 contains 15 residues. CDR1 is MNHEY, CDR2 SVGAGI, per germline. V gave up 6 bases and J gave up 3 bases; unmatched junction bases: 11. CDR3: CASRVSRDRDYEQYF. The CDR3 DNA sequence: TGTGCCAGCAGAGTAAGCCGGGACAGAGACTACGAGCAGTACTTC.

DNA of the CDR3: TGTGCCAGCAGCTTAACTTTCGGGACTAGCGGGAGCTCCTACAATGAGCAGTTCTTC. This encodes CASSLTFGTSGSSYNEQFF. The chain has TRBV7-3 and TRBJ2-1, with 14 bases matching TRBD2. The junction had 4 bases not matched to a gene; V was cut back by 0 bases and J by 0 bases. The germline V gene encodes CDR1 SGHTA and CDR2 FQGTGA. This CDR3 has 19 amino acids.

The CDR3 DNA reads TGTGCCAGCAGCTCGAGAACTAGCAGGGTGAATGAGCAGTTCTTC. Its protein is CASSSRTSRVNEQFF. This chain connects TRBV7-2 to TRBJ2-1; weak D call: TRBD2 (6 bases). There are 15 residues in the CDR3. Germline V lookup: CDR1 SGHTA, CDR2 FQGNSA. Deletions cut 4 bases from V and 7 bases from J, with 17 bases between.

The genes are TRBV19 and TRBJ1-1; tentatively, D is TRBD1 (6 bases). The V end lost 1 base, the J end lost 6 bases, and 15 bases lay between the germline ends. Germline-derived CDR1 and CDR2 are LNHDA and SQIVND (reference sequence). This CDR3 is 15 amino acids long. CDR3 region: CASSIGDTLTSEAFF. The CDR3 DNA reads TGTGCCAGTAGTATAGGGGACACCTTAACGTCTGAAGCTTTCTTT.

This chain connects TRBV28 to TRBJ1-2, with TRBD1 matching over 9 bases. CDR3 size: 13 residues. J gave up 7 bases and V 4 bases, and 4 bases lay outside the gene matches. Germline V lookup: CDR1 MDHEN, CDR2 SYDVKM. CDR3 DNA sequence: TGTGCCAGCAGTTCACAGGGGGCGCTTGGCTACACCTTC. Translated, it gives CASSSQGALGYTF.

The rearrangement uses TRBV30 and TRBJ1-3; D gene unclear. V gave up 5 bases and J gave up 3 bases, with 5 bases separating them. CDR1 GTSNPN and CDR2 SVGIG come from the germline V gene (reference sequence). This CDR3 spans 11 amino acids. CDR3 coding DNA: TGTGCCTGGTCCCTTGGAAACACCATATATTTT. This sequence encodes CAWSLGNTIYF.

V is TRBV5-1 and J is TRBJ1-3; no firm D call. Germline CDR1 reads SGHRS; CDR2 reads YFSETQ. With 1 base removed from V and 4 bases from J, the gap between germline ends came to 9 bases. This CDR3 has 14 amino acids. The CDR3 protein is CASSLSQEGNTIYF. The CDR3 nucleotides read TGCGCCAGCAGCTTGTCCCAGGAAGGAAACACCATATATTTT.

CDR3 in amino acids: CASSFSGGNTIYF. CDR3 bases: TGTGCCAGCAGCTTCAGCGGAGGAAACACCATATATTTT. The rearrangement joins TRBV5-6 to TRBJ1-3; D call uncertain. Germline CDR1 reads SGHDT; CDR2 reads YYEEEE. V gave up 2 bases and J gave up 4 bases, with 7 bases separating them. The CDR3 has 13 amino acids.

The chain carries TRBV6-6 and TRBJ1-4; D is perhaps TRBD1 (5 bases). This CDR3 spans 16 amino acids. The germline V and J ends were trimmed by 6 bases and 6 bases, with 20 bases remaining between them. The germline V gene has CDR1 MNHNY and CDR2 SVGAGI (reference sequence). CDR3: CASSRVPRDTHEKLFF. The CDR3 DNA follows: TGTGCCAGCAGCCGCGTCCCCAGGGATACACATGAAAAACTGTTTTTT.

The rearrangement uses TRBV11-2 and TRBJ1-1; 7 nucleotides agree with TRBD1. The CDR3 spans 15 residues. V lost 4 bases and J lost 1; bases outside the gene matches: 6. Germline V gene data show CDR1 as SGHAT and CDR2 as FQNNGV. The CDR3: CASSSRTGGNTEAFF. The CDR3 region has the DNA TGTGCCAGCAGCTCGCGGACAGGTGGGAACACTGAAGCTTTCTTT.

The genes are TRBV5-1 and TRBJ2-7; tentative D call: TRBD1 (5 bases). Germline assignment: CDR1 SGHRS and CDR2 YFSETQ. This CDR3 comprises 15 residues. V was cut by 0 bases and J by 6 bases, with 16 bases left in between. The CDR3 region has the DNA TGCGCCAGCAGCTTGGTCGCAGGGTATTCCGCCGAGCAGTACTTC. Its translation: CASSLVAGYSAEQYF.

As concerns this clone: At one end the junction does not follow the germline gene, possibly because of a read error. The chain recombines TRBV20-1 with TRBJ2-7; 8 nucleotides align to TRBD1. Germline CDR1 and CDR2: DFQATT and SNEGSKA (reference sequence). The CDR3 covers 15 residues. The CDR3 spells CSASDFGAGQGEVNF. CDR3 nucleotides: TGCAGTGCTAGTGATTTTGGGGCAGGACAGGGAGAAGTCAACTTC.

The chain combines TRBV19 with TRBJ2-3; 8 nucleotides agree with TRBD1. Trimming removed 7 bases from V and 4 bases from J; junction bases left unmatched: 4. CDR1 LNHDA and CDR2 SQIVND come from the germline V gene (reference sequence). The CDR3 runs 13 residues. The CDR3 region has the DNA TGTGCCAGTACCCCGACAGGGGCAGATACGCAGTATTTT. This encodes CASTPTGADTQYF.

Here the CDR3 DNA reads TGCGCCAGCAGCTTACCGACAGTGCGGGGCGAGCAGTACTTC. Its protein product is CASSLPTVRGEQYF. This chain uses TRBV5-1 with TRBJ2-7; D perhaps matches TRBD2 (6 bases). There are 14 residues in the CDR3. V shed 2 bases and J shed 6 bases, with 15 bases lying between them. Germline V lookup: CDR1 SGHRS, CDR2 YFSETQ.

This sequence joins TRBV10-3 and TRBJ2-6; the match to TRBD1 covers 9 bases. Germline CDR1 and CDR2: ENHRY and SYGVKD. The junction had 9 bases not matched to a gene; V was cut back by 6 bases and J by 0 bases. The CDR3 is made up of 18 amino acids. CDR3 loop: CAIRTGQGLTSGANVLTF. CDR3 DNA sequence: TGTGCCATCAGGACGGGACAGGGCCTCACCTCTGGGGCCAACGTCCTGACTTTC.

The chain links TRBV5-1 to TRBJ1-1, with D possibly matching TRBD1 (6 bases). The germline gives CDR1 SGHRS, CDR2 YFSETQ. V was cut by 4 bases and J by 1 base, with 17 bases left in between. The length of the CDR3 is 16 residues. The CDR3 loop is CASSRQTQGRNTEAFF. In DNA, the CDR3 is TGCGCCAGCAGCCGACAGACCCAGGGGAGGAACACTGAAGCTTTCTTT.

V and J are TRBV19 and TRBJ1-4, with 7 positions matching TRBD1. V was pared by 5 bases and J by 3 bases, with 12 bases of the junction left unmatched. Germline CDR1 is LNHDA and CDR2 is SQIVND (reference sequence). The CDR3 runs to 17 residues. The CDR3 is CASSPGPGQLANEKLFF. CDR3 nucleotides: TGTGCCAGTAGTCCCGGACCGGGACAGTTGGCTAATGAAAAACTGTTTTTT.

This clone came up a few times. The rearrangement links TRBV19 to TRBJ1-5; possibly TRBD1 for D (6 bases). This CDR3 has 13 residues. Trimming removed 6 bases at V and 5 bases at J, with 11 bases between. Germline CDR1 reads LNHDA; CDR2 reads SQIVND (reference sequence). As DNA, the CDR3 is TGTGCCAGTAGCCGGACAGATTATCAGCCCCAGCATTTT. It encodes CASSRTDYQPQHF.

The gene calls are TRBV28 and TRBJ1-6; maybe TRBD1 (6 bases). The CDR3 totals 14 residues. Between the trimmed V and J ends, which lost 6 bases and 7 bases, there was a span of 13 bases. Germline values: CDR1 MDHEN, CDR2 SYDVKM. CDR3 loop: CASRTTGLNSPLHF. CDR3 in DNA: TGTGCCAGCAGGACCACAGGGTTGAATTCACCCCTCCACTTT.

The rearrangement joins TRBV4-3 to TRBJ1-2, with a possible D match to TRBD1 (5 bases). The CDR3 consists of 15 residues. Germline loops: CDR1 LGHNA, CDR2 YSLEER. With 0 bases removed from V and 5 bases from J, the gap between germline ends came to 13 bases. CDR3 nucleotides: TGCGCCAGCAGCCAAGATGAGGCAGGGTGGTATGGCTACACCTTC. Translation gives CASSQDEAGWYGYTF.

This clone was seen just once. This chain links TRBV28 with TRBJ2-6, with TRBD2 as a possible D gene (6 bases). The CDR3 sequence is 17 residues long. The germline CDR1 and CDR2 sequences are MDHEN and SYDVKM. V was trimmed by 3 bases and J by 2 bases, leaving 14 bases between them. As DNA, the CDR3 is TGTGCCAGCAGTTTGGGGGGACCCCCGGCTGGGGCCAACGTCCTGACTTTC. Translated: CASSLGGPPAGANVLTF.

The chain couples TRBV18 to TRBJ2-7; D uncertain. CDR3 length: 13 residues. Trimming cost V 2 bases and J 7 bases, with 12 bases left between them. The germline V gene encodes CDR1 KGHSH and CDR2 LQKENI. The CDR3 nucleotides are TGTGCCAGCTCACCAGGCAGGTTTGGGGAGCAGTACTTC. This translates into CASSPGRFGEQYF.

The CDR3, as DNA: TGTGCCAGCAAACCCTTCGGGGAGAATCAGCCCCAGCATTTT. Translating gives CASKPFGENQPQHF. The rearrangement uses TRBV28 and TRBJ1-5; unclear D gene. From germline, CDR1 is MDHEN and CDR2 SYDVKM. The CDR3 covers 14 residues. The germline V and J ends were trimmed by 7 bases and 4 bases, with 14 bases remaining between them.

The J gene is TRBJ1-2, the V gene TRBV9; 9 nucleotides match TRBD1. This CDR3 contains 14 residues. The V segment lost 3 bases and the J segment 5 bases; nucleotides outside the gene matches: 5. Germline V gene sequence: CDR1 SGDLS, CDR2 YYNGEE. CDR3 nucleotides: TGTGCCAGCAGCGGGGACAGGGAAGCTTATGGCTACACCTTC. It translates to CASSGDREAYGYTF. The full variable domain, rest sourced from reference TRBV9 and TRBJ1-2, is DSGVTQTPKHLITATGQRVTLRCSPRSGDLSVYWYQQSLDQGLQFLIQYYNGEERAKGNILERFSAQQFPDLHSELNLSSLELGDSALYFCASSGDREAYGYTFGSGTRLTVV.

V is TRBV30 and J is TRBJ1-2; perhaps TRBD1 as D (5 bases). Trimming left V 0 bases short and J 4 bases short, with 9 bases between. Per germline, CDR1 GTSNPN and CDR2 SVGIG (reference sequence). The length of the CDR3 is 13 residues. The chain's CDR3 is CAWSVLTGYGYTF. For the CDR3, the DNA is TGTGCCTGGAGTGTACTTACAGGCTATGGCTACACCTTC. Looking up the rest from reference TRBV30 and TRBJ1-2 gives the full variable domain: SQTIHQWPATLVQPVGSPLSLECTVEGTSNPNLYWYRQAAGRGLQLLFYSVGIGQISSEVPQNLSASRPQDRQFILSSKKLLLSDSGFYLCAWSVLTGYGYTFGSGTRLTVV.

The J gene is TRBJ2-1, the V gene TRBV23-1, with TRBD2 identical over 14 bases. TRBV23-1 is placed among ORFs of uncertain function. This CDR3 is 20 amino acids long. V shed 6 bases, J shed 8 bases, and the junction held 21 bases outside the gene matches. CDR3 amino acids: CASRTFHAGTSGSRADEQFF. Written as DNA, the CDR3 is TGCGCCAGCAGGACCTTCCACGCTGGGACTAGCGGGAGTCGGGCAGATGAGCAGTTCTTC.

The chain links TRBV4-1 to TRBJ1-1, with 7 positions matching TRBD1. This CDR3 spans 15 amino acids. Germline CDR1 reads MGHRA; CDR2 reads YSYEKL. With 0 bases clipped from V and 4 bases from J, the junction kept 5 bases outside the gene matches. CDR3 sequence: CASSQEGTDLTEAFF. The CDR3 bases are TGCGCCAGCAGCCAAGAGGGGACAGATCTCACTGAAGCTTTCTTT.

The chain has TRBV11-2 and TRBJ1-5; TRBD1 aligns across 8 bases. Germline V gene lookup returns CDR1 SGHAT and CDR2 FQNNGV. The V and J ends lost 0 bases and 4 bases, in that order; junction bases with no gene match: 2. The CDR3 extends over 15 amino acids. The CDR3 nucleotides are TGTGCCAGCAGCTTAGATACAGGGGGAAATCAGCCCCAGCATTTT. This codes for CASSLDTGGNQPQHF.

V gene TRBV19 combines with J gene TRBJ2-1; TRBD2 aligns across 8 bases. The CDR3 consists of 14 residues. The V gene end was trimmed by 5 bases and the J gene end by 9 bases; junction bases not matched to a gene: 9. Germline V lookup: CDR1 LNHDA, CDR2 SQIVND (reference sequence). The CDR3 spells CASSLLAGGVEQFF. In nucleotides, the CDR3 is TGTGCCAGTAGTCTCCTAGCGGGTGGGGTTGAGCAGTTCTTC.

The chain combines TRBV4-1 with TRBJ1-6; the D gene is possibly TRBD1 (6 bases). V was cut by 0 bases and J by 9 bases, with 15 bases left in between. The germline V gene has CDR1 MGHRA and CDR2 YSYEKL. CDR3 length: 16 amino acids. In DNA, the CDR3 is TGCGCCAGCAGCCAAGATTACCAGGGAGGGGGTTCACCCCTCCACTTT. Its protein is CASSQDYQGGGSPLHF.